These 8 T cell receptor beta chains were sequenced from one sample in a study of T-cell memory formation after mild COVID-19. TCRdb passed the 5' RACE reads through MiXCR, listing each CDR3 protein once. The table shows 250,000 to 350,000 distinct CDR3 sequences, with about 16% occurring only once. The specimen sequenced was PBMCs or a T cell subset sorted from them (not recorded which). Receptors were obtained from a young man who had mild COVID-19 (a few samples of this study predate the infection). Cell type and time point are not known.

The chain joins TRBV12-3 or TRBV12-4 to TRBJ2-5; 8 positions agree with TRBD2. The CDR3 runs 14 residues. After removal of 0 bases from V and 5 bases from J, the junction contained 2 bases not matched to a gene. This CDR3 reads CASSLASGEETQYF. In DNA, the CDR3 is TGTGCCAGCAGTTTAGCTAGCGGGGAGGAGACCCAGTACTTC.

V gene TRBV13 combines with J gene TRBJ1-1; 7 nucleotides match TRBD1. Losses at the gene ends were 5 bases for V and 10 bases for J; bases not matched to a gene: 10. Germline V gives CDR1 PRHDT, CDR2 FYEKMQ (reference sequence). The CDR3 is 13 residues long. Here the CDR3 DNA reads TGTGCCAGCAGCCGGAACAGGGGAACATCAGCTTTCTTT. Encoded protein: CASSRNRGTSAFF.

Here the CDR3 reads CSVEFGTGGWATDTQYF. The CDR3 region has the DNA TGCAGCGTTGAGTTTGGGACAGGGGGGTGGGCAACAGATACGCAGTATTTT. The V call is TRBV29-1, the J call TRBJ2-3; 11 positions match TRBD1. The CDR3 is 17 amino acids. V shed 3 bases, J shed 3 bases, and the junction held 11 bases outside the gene matches. CDR1 is SQVTM and CDR2 is ANQGSEA in the germline V gene.

This clonotype was detected ten times or more. The gene calls are TRBV7-6 and TRBJ1-6; tentative D call: TRBD1 (5 bases). The germline V gene has CDR1 SGHVS and CDR2 FNYEAQ. Trimming removed 6 bases at V and 7 bases at J, with 10 bases between. The CDR3 totals 13 residues. The CDR3 reads CASRTGGNSPLHF. The CDR3 DNA follows: TGTGCCAGCAGAACTGGGGGGAATTCACCCCTCCACTTT.

The V gene is TRBV29-1, the J gene TRBJ2-7; D remains ambiguous. The CDR3 is 11 amino acids. V dropped 1 base and J dropped 10 bases, with 11 bases sitting between them. The germline gives CDR1 SQVTM, CDR2 ANQGSEA. CDR3 residues: CSVEAAGVQYF. In nucleotides, the CDR3 is TGCAGCGTTGAAGCCGCCGGTGTACAGTACTTC.

V and J are TRBV12-3 or TRBV12-4 and TRBJ1-2; D not certain. There are 12 residues in the CDR3. V was shortened by 6 bases and J by 8 bases, with 13 bases between the two germline ends. CDR3 sequence reads: CASRTRREGYTF. The CDR3 DNA reads TGTGCCAGCAGGACTCGAAGGGAGGGCTACACCTTC.

V usage is TRBV19 and J usage is TRBJ2-5, with 10 bases matching TRBD2. CDR3 length: 18 residues. From germline, CDR1 is LNHDA and CDR2 SQIVND (reference sequence). The J segment lost 0 bases and the V segment lost 5 bases, leaving 12 bases of the junction unmatched. The CDR3 region is CASSRGASGGHYQETQYF. The DNA for the CDR3 is TGTGCCAGTAGTCGGGGGGCTAGCGGGGGTCATTACCAAGAGACCCAGTACTTC.

The chain employs TRBV7-6 and TRBJ2-3; D is uncertain. With 2 bases removed from V and 6 bases from J, the gap between germline ends came to 9 bases. The germline gives CDR1 SGHVS, CDR2 FNYEAQ. This CDR3 is 13 amino acids long. In DNA form, the CDR3 reads TGTGCCAGCAGCTTATGGAGCCGGGATACGCAGTATTTT. Encoded protein: CASSLWSRDTQYF.